This is a list of T cell receptor beta chains from one sample in a study of B cell selection in AIRE deficiency. Data came from immunoSEQ multiplex PCR; TCRdb stores just in-frame clones and leaves some out. The table records around 26,000 clones, about 92% of them present only once. Sequenced material: CD4+CD25+ Tregs sorted from PBMCs. The receptors originated from a human donor in good health. Both conserved end residues are part of each CDR3. The order of the fields is V gene, J gene, clone size, D gene, CDR3 DNA, CDR3 protein. The D gene is left open where the match is weak. The size entry is marked missing in some rows and otherwise reads once, few, many or a size class.

TRBV7-6	TRBJ2-3	.	TRBD2	TGTGCCAGCAGCCGTCCCATGATAGCGGGGGGGCAGGGCACAGATACGCAGTATTTT	CASSRPMIAGGQGTDTQYF
TRBV6-6	TRBJ2-1	.	.	TGTGCCAGCAGTTACCTCTCAGAGCAGTTCTTC	CASSYLSEQFF
TRBV19	TRBJ2-7	.	.	TGTGCCAGTAGTCCCGGGGTCTCGGACAGCTACGAGCAGTACTTC	CASSPGVSDSYEQYF
TRBV7-9	TRBJ2-7	.	.	TGTGCCAGCAGCTTAGTTACGTTTGCTCCCAGACGGTCGGAGCAGTACTTC	CASSLVTFAPRRSEQYF
TRBV2	TRBJ2-7	.	.	TGTGCCAGCAGTGACGCGGACCGGTCCTACGAGCAGTACTTC	CASSDADRSYEQYF
TRBV5-1	TRBJ2-5	.	TRBD1	TGCGCCAGCAGCTGGGGGACAGACCAAGAGACCCAGTACTTC	CASSWGTDQETQYF
TRBV6-5	TRBJ1-3	.	.	TGTGCCAGCAGTTACCGCAGGGCCTCTGGAAACACCATATATTTT	CASSYRRASGNTIYF
TRBV4-2	TRBJ1-4	.	.	TGTGCCACCACAGCCAGGGGAGGGCTTAATGAAAAACTGTTTTTT	CATTARGGLNEKLFF
TRBV18	TRBJ2-7	.	.	TGTGCCAGCTCACCCGTAGCGGCCTACGAGCAGTACTTC	CASSPVAAYEQYF
TRBV2	TRBJ1-6	.	.	TGTGCCAGCAGTGAAGCGCAGAGCGGAGATTCACCCCTCCACTTT	CASSEAQSGDSPLHF
TRBV7-3	TRBJ2-1	.	TRBD2	TGTGCCAGCAGCTCGCCGGGGGGGCCCTACAATGAGCAGTTCTTC	CASSSPGGPYNEQFF
TRBV19	TRBJ1-1	once	TRBD1	TGTGCCAGTAGTGGACAGGGGGTCACTGAAGCTTTCTTT	CASSGQGVTEAFF
TRBV16	TRBJ2-7	.	.	TGTGCCAGCAGCCAATCGGGACCAGCCTACGAGCAGTACTTC	CASSQSGPAYEQYF
TRBV4-2	TRBJ2-1	.	.	TGTGCCAGCAGCCAAGATTTCCAGGCTTACAATGAGCAGTTCTTC	CASSQDFQAYNEQFF
TRBV18	TRBJ2-1	.	.	TGTGCCAGCTCACCAAATGAAGGCTATGAGCAGTTCTTC	CASSPNEGYEQFF
TRBV11-2	TRBJ1-6	.	.	TGTGCCAGCAGCTTTGGGCAGGTCACCCACTTT	CASSFGQVTHF
TRBV19	TRBJ1-6	.	TRBD1	TGTGCCAGTAGTATCGGACAGGGTAGCTCCTATAATTCACCCCTCCACTTT	CASSIGQGSSYNSPLHF
TRBV10-1	TRBJ1-2	.	.	TGCGCCAGCAGGACTGGGCCGGAGCTGGGCTACGCCTTC	CASRTGPELGYAF
TRBV6-5	TRBJ1-2	.	TRBD1	TGTGCCAGCACCAGCAGGGGGGCTCGTGGCTACACCTTC	CASTSRGARGYTF
TRBV6-6	TRBJ2-3	.	.	TGTGCCAGCAGTTACGGGGGGCCCCTCACAGATACGCAGTATTTT	CASSYGGPLTDTQYF
TRBV5-5	TRBJ2-5	.	.	TGTGCCAGCAGCTCTGGGGGGGGCGAGACCCAGTACTTC	CASSSGGGETQYF
TRBV6-6	TRBJ1-1	.	.	TGTGCCAGCAGCCCTGCAGGGAACACTGAAGCTTTCTTT	CASSPAGNTEAFF
TRBV7-2	TRBJ2-5	.	.	TGTGCCAGCAGGCCGCGCGCCATACAAGAGACCCAGTACTTC	CASRPRAIQETQYF
TRBV28	TRBJ2-7	.	.	TGTGCCAGCAGTTTACCCAATGGGGTCAGGGAGCAGTACTTC	CASSLPNGVREQYF
TRBV7-9	TRBJ1-5	.	.	TGTGCCAGCAGCTGGGGGCTAAGCAATCAGCCCCAGCATTTT	CASSWGLSNQPQHF
TRBV18	TRBJ1-6	.	.	TGTGCCAGCTCACCAAGCGGGGACTATAATTCACCCCTCCACTTT	CASSPSGDYNSPLHF
TRBV5-1	TRBJ1-3	.	.	TGCGCCAGCAGCTTGTTAGTTCAGGGGACTTCAGGAAACACCATATATTTT	CASSLLVQGTSGNTIYF
TRBV5-1	TRBJ2-1	medium-sized	TRBD2	TGCGCCAGCAGTAGGGTGGCGGGGGGTTACAATGAGCAGTTCTTC	CASSRVAGGYNEQFF
TRBV5-5	TRBJ1-4	once	.	TGTGCCAGCAGCTTGGCGTACCTCTCAACTAATGAAAAACTGTTTTTT	CASSLAYLSTNEKLFF
TRBV5-1	TRBJ1-5	.	TRBD1	TGCGCCAGCAGCTCCGGGACAGCCCTCAATCAGCCCCAGCATTTT	CASSSGTALNQPQHF
TRBV30	TRBJ2-5	.	.	TGTGCCTGGAGTGTATTCGGAGATCGGTACTTC	CAWSVFGDRYF
TRBV19	TRBJ2-7	.	.	TGTGCCAGTAGTATGACAGCCCTGGCGAGCTCCTACGAGCAGTACTTC	CASSMTALASSYEQYF
TRBV5-1	TRBJ1-5	.	TRBD1	TGCGCCAGCAGCAGGGGGCAGGATCAGCCCCAGCATTTT	CASSRGQDQPQHF
TRBV18	TRBJ1-1	.	.	TGTGCCAGCTCACCAGGGGGGGACACTGAAGCTTTCTTT	CASSPGGDTEAFF
TRBV6-5	TRBJ2-1	.	.	TGTGCCAGCAGTTATTCTGACACAGTCTACAATGAGCAGTTCTTC	CASSYSDTVYNEQFF
TRBV5-6	TRBJ2-7	.	TRBD2	TGTGCCAGCAGCTCGGGGGGGTACGAGCAGTACTTC	CASSSGGYEQYF
TRBV10-3	TRBJ2-7	.	.	TGTGCCATCAGTGATTACGGGGGCGCGGTCGCGTACGAGCAGTACTTC	CAISDYGGAVAYEQYF
TRBV5-1	TRBJ2-1	.	TRBD2	TGCGCCAGCAGCACTAGCGGAACCTACAATGAGCAGTTCTTC	CASSTSGTYNEQFF
TRBV5-1	TRBJ1-2	.	.	TGCGCCAGCAGCTTGGCCAGGGGTGAGGGCTACACCTTC	CASSLARGEGYTF
TRBV7-2	TRBJ2-5	.	.	TGTGCCAGCAGCTTACTCCGAGGGGAGACCCAGTACTTC	CASSLLRGETQYF
TRBV7-3	TRBJ2-3	.	.	TGTGCCAGCAGCTTAATCGCCTCAATGGGTACGCAGTATTTT	CASSLIASMGTQYF
TRBV5-4	TRBJ2-2	.	TRBD2	TGTGCCAGCAGCCACCGAGCGGGGACGAACACCGGGGAGCTGTTTTTT	CASSHRAGTNTGELFF
TRBV5-5	TRBJ2-5	.	.	TGTGCCAGCAGCTTGGTTCCCCTCCAAGAGACCCAGTACTTC	CASSLVPLQETQYF
TRBV5-1	TRBJ1-1	.	.	TGCGCCAGCAGCTTGGATTGGCAGATGAACACTGAAGCTTTCTTT	CASSLDWQMNTEAFF
TRBV10-3	TRBJ2-7	once	TRBD1	TGTGCCATCAGTTGGGACAGGGTTGTTTCCGAGCAGTACTTC	CAISWDRVVSEQYF
TRBV10-1	TRBJ2-1	.	TRBD2	TGCGCCAGCAGTGTCTCACTAGCGGGGGGGCACAATGAGCAGTTCTTC	CASSVSLAGGHNEQFF
TRBV15	TRBJ2-1	.	TRBD1	TGTGCCACCATACCAGGGGGCGTGTACAATGAGCAGTTCTTC	CATIPGGVYNEQFF
TRBV27	TRBJ1-5	.	TRBD1	TGTGCCAGCAGTTTACAGGGGGCGCTTCAGCCCCAGCATTTT	CASSLQGALQPQHF
TRBV13	TRBJ2-1	.	.	TGTGCCAGCAGCATCGGGACAAAAGGTCTCAACTACAATGAGCAGTTCTTC	CASSIGTKGLNYNEQFF
TRBV19	TRBJ1-5	.	.	TGTGCCAGTATCGGGCAGGGCCTTTTCCTGTGGCATTTT	CASIGQGLFLWHF
TRBV19	TRBJ2-1	.	.	TGTGCCAGTAGTAAGGAGGGGTTAGGGAATGAGCAGTTCTTC	CASSKEGLGNEQFF
TRBV7-9	TRBJ1-3	.	.	TGTGCCAGCAGCTTTGGGGGCCCTGGAAACACCATATATTTT	CASSFGGPGNTIYF
TRBV29-1	TRBJ2-5	.	.	TGCAGCGCCCGGGTCGAGACCCAGTACTTC	CSARVETQYF
TRBV5-1	TRBJ1-4	.	.	TGCGCCAGCAGCTTGTCGGGTGAAAAACTGTTTTTT	CASSLSGEKLFF